These 12 T cell receptor beta chains were sequenced from one sample in a study of cytomegalovirus exposure and HLA in healthy donors (TCRdb year 2017). Library preparation used the immunoSEQ multiplex PCR assay. A mixture of 60 forward primers for TCR Vbeta segments and 13 reverse primers for TCR Jbeta segments was used in the multiplex PCR. TCRdb retrieved this table from immuneACCESS and kept in-frame rearrangements only. Not all clones are present; in checked studies, unresolved V genes account for under half, and no reason is known for the remainder. Counted in this sample were some 200,000 clones; roughly 82% of them appeared once. About 2.6% of the sample is held by the ten biggest clonotypes. Sequencing input: PBMCs. The receptors derive from a woman in her forties or fifties in good health and CMV-seropositive.

The J gene is TRBJ1-4, the V gene TRBV28; TRBD1 matches at 7 bases. Trimming took 4 bases from V and 8 from J; bases not matched to a gene: 10. Germline V lookup: CDR1 MDHEN, CDR2 SYDVKM. This CDR3 has 15 residues. The CDR3 region is CASSSTGWLGEKLFF. The CDR3 bases are TGTGCCAGCAGTTCGACAGGGTGGCTAGGAGAAAAACTGTTTTTT.

This chain connects TRBV5-1 to TRBJ2-5, with 12 bases aligning to TRBD2. In germline, CDR1 is SGHRS, CDR2 YFSETQ. The CDR3 extends over 17 amino acids. With 0 bases clipped from V and 5 bases from J, the junction kept 8 bases outside the gene matches. This CDR3 reads CASSLEASGGAVETQYF. The CDR3 DNA sequence: TGCGCCAGCAGCTTGGAGGCTAGCGGGGGGGCCGTCGAGACCCAGTACTTC. Full variable domain (missing parts from reference TRBV5-1 and TRBJ2-5): KAGVTQTPRYLIKTRGQQVTLSCSPISGHRSVSWYQQTPGQGLQFLFEYFSETQRNKGNFPGRFSGRQFSNSRSEMNVSTLELGDSALYLCASSLEASGGAVETQYFGPGTRLLVL.

The chain employs TRBV6-5 and TRBJ1-1, with D possibly TRBD1 on 6 matching bases. Trimming stripped 7 bases from V and 3 bases from J, with 12 bases between. Per the germline V gene, CDR1 is MNHEY and CDR2 is SVGAGI. The CDR3 runs 13 residues. The CDR3 coding sequence is TGTGCCAGCAACCTTAACAGGGACACTGAAGCTTTCTTT. This translates into CASNLNRDTEAFF.

This chain links TRBV7-2 with TRBJ2-2; the D gene is possibly TRBD1 (6 bases). This CDR3 is 13 amino acids long. Germline values: CDR1 SGHTA, CDR2 FQGNSA. Trimming took 3 bases from V and 7 from J, leaving 9 bases between them. CDR3 in amino acids: CASSLQGYGELFF. The CDR3 coding sequence is TGTGCCAGCAGCTTGCAGGGGTACGGGGAGCTGTTTTTT.

The chain carries TRBV5-6 and TRBJ1-2; D unclear. The CDR3 consists of 13 residues. Germline V gives CDR1 SGHDT, CDR2 YYEEEE. Trimming removed 5 bases from V and 4 bases from J, with 12 bases in between. The CDR3, as DNA: TGTGCCAGCAGTTTCGGGAGAAGCTATGGCTACACCTTC. Protein sequence: CASSFGRSYGYTF.

This chain uses TRBV7-9 with TRBJ2-2; 7 bases agree with TRBD2. The CDR3 loop spans 13 amino acids. Per the germline V gene, CDR1 is SEHNR and CDR2 is FQNEAQ (reference sequence). The trim removed 5 bases at V and 5 bases at J, leaving 2 bases unmatched. The CDR3 is CASSPGGTGELFF. The CDR3 DNA is TGTGCCAGCAGCCCCGGGGGGACCGGGGAGCTGTTTTTT.

V usage is TRBV4-2 and J usage is TRBJ2-3; the match to TRBD2 covers 7 bases. The CDR3 is 16 amino acids. In germline, CDR1 is LGHNA, CDR2 YNFKEQ. The J segment lost 1 base and the V segment lost 0 bases, leaving 4 bases of the junction unmatched. The CDR3 DNA is TGTGCCAGCAGCCAAGATAGTCGGGGGGGCACAGATACGCAGTATTTT. Amino acids: CASSQDSRGGTDTQYF.

V is TRBV7-9 and J is TRBJ1-2, with TRBD1 matching over 7 bases. V dropped 4 bases and J dropped 3; count of bases not matched to a gene: 5. Looked up from germline, CDR1 is SEHNR and CDR2 is FQNEAQ (reference sequence). This CDR3 region has 14 residues. CDR3: CASSWDRAYYGYTF. The DNA for the CDR3 is TGTGCCAGCAGCTGGGACAGAGCCTACTATGGCTACACCTTC.

This chain links TRBV11-2 with TRBJ2-1, with D perhaps matching TRBD1 (5 bases). In germline, CDR1 is SGHAT, CDR2 FQNNGV. The CDR3 spans 13 residues. Trimming removed 0 bases at V and 9 bases at J, with 9 bases between. The CDR3 coding sequence is TGTGCCAGCAGCTTAGAGACAGCACTTGAGCAGTTCTTC. It specifies CASSLETALEQFF.

The gene calls are TRBV19 and TRBJ2-1, with 10 nucleotides matching TRBD1. CDR1 LNHDA and CDR2 SQIVND come from the germline V gene (reference sequence). The CDR3 extends over 20 amino acids. J was trimmed by 6 bases and V by 4 bases; bases with no gene match: 21. CDR3 sequence reads: CASSTLPGQGSPGRPNEQFF. CDR3 nucleotides: TGTGCCAGTAGTACGCTACCGGGACAGGGGTCTCCCGGCCGGCCCAATGAGCAGTTCTTC.

CDR3 region: CASSLGAGDLNEQFF. The CDR3 DNA sequence: TGTGCCAGCAGCCTCGGGGCGGGGGACCTCAATGAGCAGTTCTTC. The rearrangement uses TRBV7-8 and TRBJ2-1, with 7 bases aligning to TRBD2. The CDR3 consists of 15 residues. From germline, CDR1 is SGHVS and CDR2 FQNEAQ. The V and J ends lost 5 bases and 6 bases, in that order; junction bases with no gene match: 10. Full variable domain (rest looked up from reference TRBV7-8 and TRBJ2-1): GAGVSQSPRYKVAKRGQDVALRCDPISGHVSLFWYQQALGQGPEFLTYFQNEAQLDKSGLPSDRFFAERPEGSVSTLKIQRTQQEDSAVYLCASSLGAGDLNEQFFGPGTRLTVL.

V usage is TRBV2 and J usage is TRBJ1-1; tentative D call: TRBD1 (6 bases). The CDR3 is 15 residues long. Trimming removed 6 bases at V and 5 bases at J, with 19 bases between. CDR1 is SNHLY, CDR2 FYNNEI, per germline. The CDR3 sequence is CASSVYTGRSTEAFF. The CDR3 region has the DNA TGTGCCAGCAGCGTATATACAGGGCGGAGTACTGAAGCTTTCTTT. Full variable domain (remainder filled in from reference TRBV2 and TRBJ1-1): EPEVTQTPSHQVTQMGQEVILRCVPISNHLYFYWYRQILGQKVEFLVSFYNNEISEKSEIFDDQFSVERPDGSNFTLKIRSTKLEDSAMYFCASSVYTGRSTEAFFGQGTRLTVV.